Listed here are 2 T cell receptor beta chains from one sample, sequenced in a study of blood T cell repertoires in COVID-19. Sequenced by immunoSEQ multiplex PCR; TCRdb stores in-frame clones only, minus some. The sample records around 87,000 clones, roughly nine tenths being singletons. The sequencing input was peripheral blood. Source of these receptors: a man over 45 with acute or convalescent COVID-19.

This clone was counted once. V and J are TRBV29-1 and TRBJ1-2, with 7 bases lining up with TRBD1. With V trimmed by 4 bases and J by 2 bases, 4 bases remained unmatched. CDR3 size: 13 residues. CDR1 is SQVTM, CDR2 ANQGSEA, per germline. The CDR3 here is CSVGDRANYGYTF. CDR3 in DNA: TGCAGCGTTGGCGACAGGGCAAACTATGGCTACACCTTC.

The chain joins TRBV7-9 to TRBJ1-1, with 8 bases identical to TRBD1. V lost 3 bases, J lost 4 bases, and 4 bases stayed unmatched. Germline values: CDR1 SEHNR, CDR2 FQNEAQ (reference sequence). The CDR3 spans 14 residues. CDR3 sequence: CASSLTGEGTEAFF. The CDR3 DNA reads as TGTGCCAGCAGCTTGACAGGGGAGGGCACTGAAGCTTTCTTT.